These T cell receptor beta chains were read from a single sample in a study of human T cells and chemical hapten exposure. TCRdb called the RACE reads again in MiXCR, with one record for every CDR3 protein. This table has 35,000 to 45,000 distinct CDR3 sequences, 12% appearing once. Sequenced material: whole blood, taken in connection with sensitization to the hapten diphenylcyclopropenone (DPC). The receptors originated from a woman in her 40s with alopecia areata. Some clones in this sample may be carry-over from other donors' samples. Each CDR3 is given with its conserved first and last residue. The order of the fields is V gene, clone size, D gene, CDR3 length, J gene, CDR3 protein, CDR3 DNA. The D gene is left open where the match is weak. Only part of the rows carry a size: once, few, many, or a class if the clone is expanded.

TRBV20-1	.	.	14	TRBJ1-3	CSARKTPLGNTIYF	TGCAGTGCTAGAAAGACACCCCTAGGAAACACCATATATTTT
TRBV7-9	few	.	14	TRBJ1-1	CASSSRTANTEAFF	TGTGCCAGCAGCTCCCGGACAGCGAACACTGAAGCTTTCTTT
TRBV7-2	many	.	15	TRBJ2-1	CASSLKRGTVDEQFF	TGTGCCAGCAGCTTAAAGCGGGGGACAGTTGACGAGCAGTTCTTC
TRBV5-6	.	.	14	TRBJ2-7	CASSLGGSPYEQYF	TGTGCCAGCAGCTTGGGAGGGTCCCCCTACGAGCAGTACTTC
TRBV24-1	many	.	17	TRBJ2-6	CATSDLDAGPGANVLTF	TGTGCCACCAGTGACCTGGACGCGGGACCTGGGGCCAACGTCCTGACTTTC
TRBV7-2	few	.	15	TRBJ1-1	CASSLEGLLPSEAFF	TGTGCCAGCAGCTTAGAGGGGTTACTGCCCTCTGAAGCTTTCTTT
TRBV15	.	.	15	TRBJ2-1	CATSRDKGYYNEQFF	TGTGCCACCAGCAGAGATAAGGGCTATTACAATGAGCAGTTCTTC
TRBV6-1	many	.	15	TRBJ2-3	CASSEAGVGTDTQYF	TGTGCCAGCAGTGAAGCGGGAGTGGGCACAGATACGCAGTATTTT
TRBV4-3	.	.	15	TRBJ2-7	CASSQDQGEDDEQYF	TGCGCCAGCAGCCAAGATCAAGGGGAGGACGACGAGCAGTACTTC
TRBV24-1	few	TRBD1	17	TRBJ2-1	CATSDFGQGWRNNEQFF	TGTGCCACCAGTGATTTCGGACAGGGTTGGAGGAACAATGAGCAGTTCTTC
TRBV29-1	.	.	14	TRBJ1-1	CSVAGANMNTEAFF	TGCAGCGTTGCCGGGGCGAATATGAACACTGAAGCTTTCTTT
TRBV29-1	many	TRBD1	15	TRBJ2-5	CSVALGGGLGETQYF	TGCAGCGTCGCGTTAGGGGGCGGTTTGGGAGAGACCCAGTACTTC
TRBV6-2/TRBV6-3	.	.	13	TRBJ1-4	CASSLQYYEKLFF	TGTGCCAGCAGTTTACAGTATTATGAAAAACTGTTTTTT
TRBV20-1	few	.	12	TRBJ2-2	CSAYEDTGELFF	TGCAGTGCTTACGAAGACACCGGGGAGCTGTTTTTT
TRBV9	many	.	12	TRBJ2-7	CASSANNYEQYF	TGTGCCAGCAGCGCCAACAACTACGAGCAGTACTTC
TRBV3-1	many	TRBD2	17	TRBJ2-7	CASGPPGGVKGFYEQYF	TGTGCCAGCGGTCCCCCGGGGGGAGTAAAGGGATTCTACGAGCAGTACTTC
TRBV4-3	many	TRBD1	19	TRBJ2-3	CASSQDKPGQGATTYTQYF	TGCGCCAGCAGCCAGGACAAACCGGGACAGGGGGCTACCACCTATACGCAGTATTTT
TRBV15	many	.	14	TRBJ2-5	CATSRDPTQETQYF	TGTGCCACCAGCAGAGACCCCACCCAAGAGACCCAGTACTTC
TRBV12-3/TRBV12-4	many	.	14	TRBJ2-1	CASSLTGSYNEQFF	TGTGCCAGCAGTTTAACGGGATCCTACAATGAGCAGTTCTTC
TRBV5-5	.	TRBD1	12	TRBJ1-2	CASSLRGDRDLF	TGTGCCAGCAGCTTGAGGGGCGACAGGGACCTCTTC
TRBV29-1	few	.	12	TRBJ2-1	CSVGDLYNEQFF	TGCAGCGTGGGGGACTTATACAATGAGCAGTTCTTC
TRBV28	.	TRBD2	16	TRBJ2-7	CASSPGTSGSSYEQYF	TGTGCCAGCAGTCCCGGGACTAGCGGGAGCTCCTACGAGCAGTACTTC
TRBV10-3	many	.	12	TRBJ1-1	CAISSLNTEAFF	TGTGCCATCAGTAGCTTGAACACTGAAGCTTTCTTT
TRBV7-9	.	.	15	TRBJ1-2	CASSLAPRAGYGYTF	TGTGCCAGCAGCTTAGCACCCAGGGCCGGCTATGGCTACACCTTC
TRBV25-1	.	.	18	TRBJ2-6	CASRSALDVNSGANVLTF	TGTGCCAGCAGATCAGCCCTAGACGTAAACTCTGGGGCCAACGTCCTGACTTTC
TRBV21-1	few	.	15	TRBJ2-5	CASRARCRLAETQYF	TGTGCCAGCAGAGCCAGATGTCGGTTGGCGGAGACCCAGTACTTC
TRBV4-1	.	.	19	TRBJ2-7	CASSQSPEWIGGGDYEQYF	TGCGCCAGCAGCCAATCCCCAGAGTGGATCGGAGGAGGGGACTACGAGCAGTACTTC
TRBV5-5	medium-sized	.	14	TRBJ2-7	CASSLLWGTYEQYF	TGTGCCAGCAGCTTGTTGTGGGGCACCTACGAGCAGTACTTC
TRBV2	medium-sized	TRBD1	13	TRBJ1-2	CATRDRETYGYTF	TGTGCCACCCGGGACAGGGAAACCTATGGCTACACCTTC